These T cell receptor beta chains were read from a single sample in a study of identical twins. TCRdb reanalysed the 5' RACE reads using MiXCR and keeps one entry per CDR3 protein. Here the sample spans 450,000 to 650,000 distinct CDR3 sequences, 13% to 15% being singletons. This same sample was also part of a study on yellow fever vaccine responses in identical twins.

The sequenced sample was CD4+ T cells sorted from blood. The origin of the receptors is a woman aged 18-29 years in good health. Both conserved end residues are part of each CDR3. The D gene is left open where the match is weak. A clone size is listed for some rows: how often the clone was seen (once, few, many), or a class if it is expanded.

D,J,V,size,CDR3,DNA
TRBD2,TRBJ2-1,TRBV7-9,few,CASSPRLASGNEQFF,TGTGCCAGCAGCCCCCGGCTGGCTAGCGGAAATGAGCAGTTCTTC
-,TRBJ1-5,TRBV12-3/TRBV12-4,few,CASSFSRGGQPQHF,TGTGCCAGCAGTTTTTCCAGGGGCGGCCAGCCCCAGCATTTT
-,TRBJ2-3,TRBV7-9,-,CASSKGPQLTDTQYF,TGTGCCAGCAGCAAAGGTCCCCAACTCACAGATACGCAGTATTTT
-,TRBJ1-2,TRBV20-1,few,CSPSLRFFGLYGYTF,TGCAGTCCCTCCCTCCGATTCTTCGGTCTATATGGCTACACCTTC
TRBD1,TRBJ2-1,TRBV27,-,CASSPRGQGSYNEQFF,TGTGCCAGCAGTCCGAGAGGACAGGGCTCCTACAATGAGCAGTTCTTC
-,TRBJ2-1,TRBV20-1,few,CSASPGPDNEQFF,TGCAGTGCTAGTCCCGGACCAGACAATGAGCAGTTCTTC
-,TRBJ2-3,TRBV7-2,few,CASSPEASTGTDTQYF,TGTGCCAGCAGCCCGGAGGCTAGCACAGGCACAGATACGCAGTATTTT
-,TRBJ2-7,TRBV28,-,CASRPPGIYEQYF,TGTGCCAGCCGTCCGCCGGGGATCTACGAGCAGTACTTC
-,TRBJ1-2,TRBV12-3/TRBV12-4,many,CASSLTGAGGYTF,TGTGCCAGCAGTTTGACGGGGGCGGGAGGCTACACCTTC
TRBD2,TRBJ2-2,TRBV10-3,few,CATEPGGPSPGELFF,TGTGCCACCGAGCCGGGAGGGCCGTCCCCCGGGGAGCTGTTTTTT
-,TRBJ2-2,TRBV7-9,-,CASSLVASGELFF,TGTGCCAGCAGCCTGGTAGCTTCCGGGGAGCTGTTTTTT
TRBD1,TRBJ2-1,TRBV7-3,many,CASSSGQGFNEQFF,TGTGCCAGCAGCTCAGGACAGGGATTCAATGAGCAGTTCTTC
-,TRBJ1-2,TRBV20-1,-,CSARWNGQYGYTF,TGCAGTGCTAGATGGAATGGGCAGTATGGCTACACCTTC
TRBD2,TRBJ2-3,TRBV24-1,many,CATSEAGAVDTQYF,TGTGCCACCAGTGAGGCGGGAGCGGTAGATACGCAGTATTTT
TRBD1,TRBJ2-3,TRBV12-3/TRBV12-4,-,CASSLRQGMDTQYF,TGTGCCAGCAGTTTGAGACAGGGAATGGATACGCAGTATTTT
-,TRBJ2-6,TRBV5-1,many,CASSLGSSGANVLTF,TGTGCCAGCAGCTTGGGGAGCTCTGGGGCCAACGTCCTGACTTTC
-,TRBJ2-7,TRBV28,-,CASSPHGTTIYEQYF,TGTGCCAGCAGTCCCCACGGGACCACCATCTACGAGCAGTACTTC
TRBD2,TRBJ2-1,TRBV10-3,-,CAITSGSSYNEQFF,TGTGCCATCACGAGCGGGAGCTCCTACAATGAGCAGTTCTTC
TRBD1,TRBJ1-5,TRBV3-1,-,CASSQGTGPRPQHF,TGTGCCAGCAGCCAAGGGACAGGCCCCCGGCCCCAGCATTTT
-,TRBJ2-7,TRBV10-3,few,CALHPSVVSYEQYF,TGTGCCCTCCACCCTAGCGTGGTCTCCTACGAGCAGTACTTC
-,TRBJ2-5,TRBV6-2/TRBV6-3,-,CASSYLRQGETQYF,TGTGCCAGCAGTTACCTTCGTCAGGGAGAGACCCAGTACTTC
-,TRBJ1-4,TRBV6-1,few,CASGRGTATNEKLFF,TGTGCCAGCGGTAGGGGCACTGCAACTAATGAAAAACTGTTTTTT
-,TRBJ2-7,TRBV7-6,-,CASSLRVGYGYEQYF,TGTGCCAGCAGCTTAAGGGTGGGCTATGGATACGAGCAGTACTTC
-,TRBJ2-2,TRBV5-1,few,CASRGGQPNTGELFF,TGCGCCAGCAGGGGTGGACAGCCGAACACCGGGGAGCTGTTTTTT
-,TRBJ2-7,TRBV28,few,CASNPGPGREQYF,TGTGCCAGCAACCCCGGCCCGGGTCGCGAGCAGTACTTC
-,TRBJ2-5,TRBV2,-,CASIRAHQETQYF,TGTGCCAGCATTAGGGCCCATCAAGAGACCCAGTACTTC
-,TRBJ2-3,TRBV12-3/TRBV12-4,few,CASGRGPGDTQYF,TGTGCCAGCGGGCGGGGGCCCGGGGATACGCAGTATTTT
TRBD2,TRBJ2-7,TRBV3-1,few,CASTRTSGSREQYF,TGTGCCAGCACCCGGACTAGCGGGAGTCGCGAGCAGTACTTC
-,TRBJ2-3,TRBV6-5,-,CASSRGPTTQYF,TGTGCCAGCAGCCGAGGGCCCACTACGCAGTATTTT
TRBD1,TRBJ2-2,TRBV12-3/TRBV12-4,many,CASTFGQGAGTGELFF,TGTGCCAGTACGTTCGGACAGGGGGCAGGAACCGGGGAGCTGTTTTTT
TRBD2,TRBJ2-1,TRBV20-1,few,CSARDRGTSGTNSYNEQFF,TGCAGTGCTAGAGATCGTGGGACTAGCGGCACTAACTCCTACAATGAGCAGTTCTTC
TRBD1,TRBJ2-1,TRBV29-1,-,CSVEPGQAFSYNEQFF,TGCAGCGTTGAACCTGGACAGGCCTTCTCCTACAATGAGCAGTTCTTC
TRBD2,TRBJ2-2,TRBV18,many,CASSPGLATGELFF,TGTGCCAGCAGCCCCGGACTAGCCACCGGGGAGCTGTTTTTT
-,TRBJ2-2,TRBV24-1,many,CATSDFSGTTGELFF,TGTGCCACCAGTGATTTTTCCGGGACCACCGGGGAGCTGTTTTTT
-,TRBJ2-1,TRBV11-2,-,CASSLARGPSRNEQFF,TGTGCCAGCAGCTTAGCAAGGGGCCCCTCAAGGAATGAGCAGTTCTTC
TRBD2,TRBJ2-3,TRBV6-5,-,CASSYRVSGGRTDTQYF,TGTGCCAGCAGTTACCGGGTTAGCGGGGGCCGCACAGATACGCAGTATTTT
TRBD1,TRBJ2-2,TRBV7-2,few,CASSTQGAHTGELFF,TGTGCCAGCAGCACACAGGGGGCGCACACCGGGGAGCTGTTTTTT
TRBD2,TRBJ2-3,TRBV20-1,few,CSAPRTSGGPDTQYF,TGCAGTGCTCCTAGGACTAGCGGGGGCCCAGATACGCAGTATTTT
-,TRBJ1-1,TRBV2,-,CASTRTENEAFF,TGTGCCAGCACCAGGACGGAAAATGAAGCTTTCTTT
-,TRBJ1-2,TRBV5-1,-,CASSHSSEGYTF,TGCGCCAGCAGCCACTCCTCGGAGGGCTACACCTTC
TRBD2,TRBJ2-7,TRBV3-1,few,CASSRLAGGREQYF,TGTGCCAGCAGCCGACTAGCGGGAGGTCGCGAGCAGTACTTC
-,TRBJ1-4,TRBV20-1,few,CSAGDSLNEKLFF,TGCAGTGCTGGTGACAGTCTGAATGAAAAACTGTTTTTT
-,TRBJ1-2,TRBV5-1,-,CASSERRSEEGYTF,TGCGCCAGCAGCGAACGACGTTCGGAGGAAGGCTACACCTTC